This TCR beta chain was captured in a study of blood T cell repertoires in COVID-19. Looking at the study overall: Researchers got acute and convalescent COVID-19 samples from the United States, Italy and Spain.

The CDR3 is 14 amino acids. CDR1 is LNHDA and CDR2 is SQIVND in the germline V gene (reference sequence). The V gene end was trimmed by 5 bases and the J gene end by 9 bases; junction bases not matched to a gene: 12. Clones were sequenced by immunoSEQ multiplex PCR, and TCRdb holds only the in-frame ones, with some missing. The table shows some 50,000 clones, with 75% to 90% occurring only once. This receptor was identified in a human donor in a cohort sampled during active COVID-19. The gene calls are TRBV19 and TRBJ2-7; 8 bases line up with TRBD1. The sample consisted of peripheral blood. The CDR3 bases are TGTGCCAGTAGTTCCTCCGGACAGGGTGGAATGCAGTACTTC. The encoded protein is CASSSSGQGGMQYF.